The sample holds a few counts of the clone carrying this T cell receptor beta chain. The antigen is undetermined. Other DNA variants within this sample encode the same CDR3. Each subset's genomic DNA was shared equally among a number of immunoSEQ plates. An approximately 180 ng quantity of DNA, roughly 30,000 T cell genomes, went into the sorted-subset replicate PCRs. Sequencing used immunoSEQ multiplex PCR; TCRdb keeps in-frame clones, though not all of them. The sample lists roughly 2.1 million clones, more than 85% occurring once. This specimen comes from a study of shared clonotypes between healthy human individuals. In the study overall: Each donor had three CD4 naive, three CD4 memory, two CD8 naive and one CD8 memory plate. Broader study findings: Large sequencing depth failed to make sorted-subset sequencing complete, rarefaction showed.

Looked up from germline, CDR1 is ENHRY and CDR2 is SYGVKD. The CDR3 is 12 residues long. V was shortened by 8 bases and J by 1 base, with 8 bases between the two germline ends. Terminally differentiated effector memory CD45RA+ cells were left out of the naive CD8 fraction, which was CD45RO-negative and positively selected for CCR7. The receptor was isolated from a man aged 18 to 29 in good health. Some clones in this sample may be carry-over from other donors' samples. Sequencing used naive CD8+ T cells from PBMCs. The V call is TRBV10-3, the J call TRBJ1-1, with D unclear. The CDR3 sequence: CAIRDGNTEAFF. Here the CDR3 DNA reads TGTGCCATCCGAGACGGGAACACTGAAGCTTTCTTT.